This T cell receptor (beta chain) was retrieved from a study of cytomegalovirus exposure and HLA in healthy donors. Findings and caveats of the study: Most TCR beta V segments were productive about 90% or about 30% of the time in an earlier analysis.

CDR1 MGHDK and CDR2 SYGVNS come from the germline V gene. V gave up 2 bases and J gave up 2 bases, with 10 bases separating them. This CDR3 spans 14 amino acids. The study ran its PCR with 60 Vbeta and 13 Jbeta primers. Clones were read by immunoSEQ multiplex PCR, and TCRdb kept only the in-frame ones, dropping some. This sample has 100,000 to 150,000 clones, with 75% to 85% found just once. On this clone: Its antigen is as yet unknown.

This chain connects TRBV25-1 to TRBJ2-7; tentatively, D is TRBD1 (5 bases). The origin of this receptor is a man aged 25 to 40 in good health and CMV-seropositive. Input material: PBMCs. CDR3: CASSESWTPYEQYF. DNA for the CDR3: TGTGCCAGCAGTGAAAGCTGGACACCCTACGAGCAGTACTTC.